This TCR beta chain was sequenced in a study of blood T cell repertoires in COVID-19. Authors' analysis steps: Counts of nucleated cells, estimated from reference gene primer amplification, were obtained. TCRdb's table, derived via immunoSEQ multiplex PCR, lists solely in-frame clones and lacks some. That table furnishes V, J and clone size, whereas the DNA furnished D and trimming. Of 130,000 to 150,000 clones listed, 80% to 90% are singletons. CDR1 is SGHTA and CDR2 is FQGNSA in the germline V gene. This CDR3 is 14 amino acids long. The J segment lost 9 bases and the V segment lost 0 bases, leaving 2 bases of the junction unmatched.

The sequenced sample was peripheral blood. This sequence was found in a woman aged 60-70 years with active COVID-19. The V call is TRBV7-2, the J call TRBJ1-6; 7 bases line up with TRBD1. CDR3 region: CASSLATGSSPLHF. CDR3 nucleotides: TGTGCCAGCAGCTTAGCGACAGGGTCTTCACCCCTCCACTTT.